These 30 T cell receptor beta chains were sequenced from one sample in a study of identical twins (dated by TCRdb to 2015 to 2016). The library was generated by 5' RACE. Instrument used: Illumina HiSeq 2000. Using fastp at Q25 and MiXCR, TCRdb reprocessed the public reads and kept productive beta chains. Under each unique CDR3 protein, matching rows form one entry showing the most common genes and DNA. The sample records 1.5 million to 2 million distinct CDR3 sequences, about 30% of which are singletons. Together, the top ten hold 0.25% to 0.3% of the sample. The specimen sequenced was cord blood. The receptors derive from a newborn girl in good health.

At least ten counts were recorded for this clonotype. The rearrangement uses TRBV9 and TRBJ2-5, with D unclear. The CDR3 length is 14 residues. V was cut by 0 bases and J by 0 bases, with 6 bases left in between. Germline CDR1 is SGDLS and CDR2 is YYNGEE. The CDR3 reads CASSVDLYQETQYF. CDR3 sequence (DNA): TGTGCCAGCAGCGTAGACTTGTACCAAGAGACCCAGTACTTC.

The chain is built from TRBV20-1 and TRBJ1-2; D is possibly TRBD1 (5 bases). This CDR3 is 14 amino acids long. V lost 0 bases and J lost 5, with 13 bases in between. From germline, CDR1 is DFQATT and CDR2 SNEGSKA (reference sequence). In DNA, the CDR3 is TGCAGTGCTAGAGATCTATGGGGCCCGTATGGCTACACCTTC. Its translation is CSARDLWGPYGYTF.

The chain employs TRBV20-1 and TRBJ2-3; either TRBD1 or TRBD2 may supply D (6 bases each). V lost 2 bases to trimming and J lost 6 bases, with 18 bases between them. Germline V lookup: CDR1 DFQATT, CDR2 SNEGSKA (reference sequence). The length of the CDR3 is 15 residues. The CDR3 reads CSARKGGGVVDTQYF. In DNA form, the CDR3 reads TGCAGTGCTAGAAAGGGGGGTGGGGTCGTGGATACGCAGTATTTT.

This clonotype has more than one count but fewer than ten. V usage is TRBV3-1 and J usage is TRBJ2-3; D is uncertain. CDR3 size: 14 residues. Germline V lookup: CDR1 LGHDT, CDR2 YNNKEL (reference sequence). Trimming pared 2 bases from V and 3 bases from J, leaving 9 bases between. CDR3 sequence (DNA): TGTGCCAGCAGCCAATCGGTTATTACAGATACGCAGTATTTT. Translation gives CASSQSVITDTQYF.

To note about this clonotype: At one of its ends the junction is not consistent with the germline gene, which may arise from a read error. J is TRBJ1-2 and V is TRBV10-3, with 7 nucleotides matching TRBD1. Germline-derived CDR1 and CDR2 are ENHRY and SYGVKD. CDR3 length: 14 amino acids. DNA of the CDR3: TGTGCCATCAGTGAAGGACAGGCTAACAATGGCTACACCTTC. This translates into CAISEGQANNGYTF.

The V gene is TRBV6-5, the J gene TRBJ2-1, with 7 positions matching TRBD2. The tail of the sequence fits TRBJ2-7 better, so the J call may be wrong. The CDR3 length is 14 residues. CDR1 and CDR2 from the germline V gene are MNHEY and SVGAGI. CDR3 in DNA: TGTGCCAGCACCGACGGGGGGTTGTACAATGAGCAGTACTTC. This sequence encodes CASTDGGLYNEQYF.

The gene calls are TRBV4-1 and TRBJ2-1; TRBD2 aligns across 9 bases. Germline V lookup: CDR1 MGHRA, CDR2 YSYEKL. V trimming: 0 bases; J trimming: 4 bases; junction bases outside the gene matches: 7. The CDR3 is 17 amino acids. This chain's CDR3 is CASSQDPAGGHYNEQFF. The CDR3 nucleotides read TGCGCCAGCAGCCAAGATCCGGCGGGAGGGCATTACAATGAGCAGTTCTTC.

V is TRBV6-6 and J is TRBJ1-3, with TRBD1 matching 10 bases. Germline V lookup: CDR1 MNHNY, CDR2 SVGAGI (reference sequence). The CDR3 covers 17 residues. V was pared by 6 bases and J by 4 bases, with 12 bases of the junction left unmatched. CDR3 bases: TGTGCCAGCAGGAACAACCTCCGACAGGGGGCCGGAAACACCATATATTTT. It codes for CASRNNLRQGAGNTIYF.

The chain employs TRBV3-1 and TRBJ2-3, with 7 bases that match TRBD2. V shed 7 bases and J 3 bases; nucleotides not matched to a gene: 7. Germline V lookup: CDR1 LGHDT, CDR2 YNNKEL (reference sequence). The CDR3 has 14 amino acids. Here the CDR3 DNA reads TGTGCCAGCAAACACGGGGGGAGAACAGATACGCAGTATTTT. Its protein product is CASKHGGRTDTQYF.

The chain couples TRBV5-1 to TRBJ2-5; 7 bases match TRBD2. V lost 5 bases, J lost 2 bases, and 9 bases stayed unmatched. Germline V gives CDR1 SGHRS, CDR2 YFSETQ. The CDR3 totals 15 residues. The CDR3 DNA reads TGCGCCAGCAGGTTCGTACCTAGCGGACAAGAGACCCAGTACTTC. Encoded protein: CASRFVPSGQETQYF.

This clonotype was counted between two and nine times. The chain is built from TRBV6-5 and TRBJ1-5; TRBD1 is a possible D gene (5 bases). This CDR3 is 14 amino acids long. V was pared by 5 bases and J by 7 bases, with 15 bases between. Germline CDR1 and CDR2: MNHEY and SVGAGI. As DNA, the CDR3 is TGTGCCAGCAGTCCGGGACTAATGGGGCAGCCCCAGCATTTT. It is translated as CASSPGLMGQPQHF.

A single count supports this clonotype. V usage is TRBV6-5 and J usage is TRBJ2-2; no reliable D call. Trimming pared 8 bases from V and 3 bases from J, leaving 13 bases between. The CDR3 contains 14 residues. From germline, CDR1 is MNHEY and CDR2 SVGAGI. The CDR3 DNA reads TGTGCCAGCTGGACCGGTGGGGACACCGGGGAGCTGTTTTTT. This gives the protein CASWTGGDTGELFF.

This clonotype has more than one count but fewer than ten. The V and J genes are TRBV10-2 and TRBJ2-7, with D perhaps TRBD2 (5 bases). This CDR3 has 15 residues. V was trimmed by 8 bases and J by 3 bases, leaving 20 bases between them. Germline V gene data show CDR1 as WSHSY and CDR2 as SAAADI. The CDR3 is CASGTRASRFYEQYF. DNA for the CDR3: TGCGCCAGCGGTACGAGGGCTAGCCGATTCTACGAGCAGTACTTC.

This chain connects TRBV24-1 to TRBJ2-3, with TRBD1 matching 8 bases. CDR3 length equals 18 residues. With V trimmed by 6 bases and J by 0 bases, 13 bases remained unmatched. Germline CDR1 KGHDR, CDR2 SFDVKD. The CDR3 DNA reads as TGTGCCACCAGTATGTGGGACAGGAACAAGACTAGCACAGATACGCAGTATTTT. Translation gives CATSMWDRNKTSTDTQYF.

The J gene is TRBJ2-6, the V gene TRBV10-2, with 9 bases that match TRBD1. The CDR3 is 18 residues long. Germline values: CDR1 WSHSY, CDR2 SAAADI. V shed 6 bases, J shed 0 bases, and the junction held 9 bases outside the gene matches. CDR3 loop: CASSKTGGKISGANVLTF. The CDR3 DNA reads as TGCGCCAGCAGCAAGACAGGGGGTAAAATCTCTGGGGCCAACGTCCTGACTTTC.

This clonotype was recorded a few times. V usage is TRBV6-5 and J usage is TRBJ2-1, with a possible D match to TRBD2 (5 bases). Germline assignment: CDR1 MNHEY and CDR2 SVGAGI. Trimming left V 0 bases short and J 3 bases short, with 6 bases between. The CDR3 consists of 14 residues. The chain's CDR3 is CASSYSRDYNEQFF. CDR3 in DNA: TGTGCCAGCAGTTACTCGAGGGACTACAATGAGCAGTTCTTC.

V usage is TRBV9 and J usage is TRBJ1-4, with a tentative D call TRBD1 (5 bases). The V end was cut by 0 bases, the J end by 4 bases, with 10 bases between. CDR1 SGDLS and CDR2 YYNGEE come from the germline V gene. This CDR3 spans 15 amino acids. The DNA for the CDR3 is TGTGCCAGCAGCGTAGATAGGGGCGGTAATGAAAAACTGTTTTTT. Translation: CASSVDRGGNEKLFF.

V and J are TRBV7-2 and TRBJ2-1; D uncertain. CDR3 size: 14 residues. V was trimmed by 0 bases and J by 6 bases, leaving 9 bases between them. CDR1 is SGHTA and CDR2 is FQGNSA in the germline V gene. The CDR3 DNA sequence: TGTGCCAGCAGCTTAGCGGTCAGTTTCAATGAGCAGTTCTTC. It encodes CASSLAVSFNEQFF. The full variable domain, rest sourced from reference TRBV7-2 and TRBJ2-1, is GAGVSQSPSNKVTEKGKDVELRCDPISGHTALYWYRQSLGQGLEFLIYFQGNSAPDKSGLPSDRFSAERTGGSVSTLTIQRTQQEDSAVYLCASSLAVSFNEQFFGPGTRLTVL.

This clonotype appeared a few times. V gene TRBV5-6 combines with J gene TRBJ1-2, with 10 bases matching TRBD1. CDR3 size: 17 residues. V dropped 4 bases and J dropped 1; count of bases not matched to a gene: 10. Germline CDR1 SGHDT, CDR2 YYEEEE. The CDR3 DNA follows: TGTGCCAGCAGCCGGCCGGGACAGGGGTATAATAACTATGGCTACACCTTC. Translated, it gives CASSRPGQGYNNYGYTF.

Comments on this clonotype: At one end, the junction sequence differs from germline, possibly due to a read error. The V call is TRBV12-3 or TRBV12-4, the J call TRBJ2-3, with 14 bases that match TRBD2. This CDR3 region has 15 residues. CDR3 region: CASSSGLAGGDTRYF. The DNA of the CDR3 is TGTGCCAGCAGCAGCGGACTAGCGGGGGGTGATACGCGGTATTTT.

This clonotype was picked up a small number of times. The rearrangement joins TRBV29-1 to TRBJ1-6; 8 bases line up with TRBD1. This CDR3 contains 14 residues. CDR1 is SQVTM, CDR2 ANQGSEA, per germline. Trimming cost V 6 bases and J 9 bases; bases outside gene matches: 10. As DNA, the CDR3 is TGCAGCGTGGTCGGACAGGGCAATCGTTCACCCCTCCACTTT. Residues: CSVVGQGNRSPLHF.

The chain uses TRBV6-5 and TRBJ2-3; 9 bases map to TRBD2. The junction had 8 bases not matched to a gene; V was cut back by 6 bases and J by 4 bases. Germline CDR1 and CDR2: MNHEY and SVGAGI. This CDR3 has 15 amino acids. CDR3 nucleotides: TGTGCCAGCAGGCGCCTGGGACTAGCATCAGATACGCAGTATTTT. Protein sequence: CASRRLGLASDTQYF.

The rearrangement uses TRBV12-3 or TRBV12-4 and TRBJ2-4; D unclear. This CDR3 region has 12 residues. Trimming removed 2 bases at V and 15 bases at J, with 14 bases between. CDR3 sequence reads: CASSLMAEERYF. For the CDR3, the DNA is TGTGCCAGCAGTTTAATGGCAGAAGAGCGGTACTTC.

This clonotype turned up a few times. The chain links TRBV10-3 to TRBJ2-4; unclear D gene. Trimming removed 2 bases at V and 0 bases at J, with 11 bases between. This CDR3 has 16 amino acids. Germline V gene lookup returns CDR1 ENHRY and CDR2 SYGVKD. CDR3 residues: CAISEGRELAKNIQYF. For the CDR3, the DNA is TGTGCCATCAGTGAGGGTAGGGAACTAGCCAAAAACATTCAGTACTTC.

This clonotype has a count of ten or more. The gene calls are TRBV20-1 and TRBJ2-1; unclear D gene. Trimming pared 0 bases from V and 5 bases from J, leaving 2 bases between. Germline CDR1 DFQATT, CDR2 SNEGSKA (reference sequence). The CDR3 totals 11 residues. CDR3 loop: CSARDHNEQFF. The CDR3, as DNA: TGCAGTGCTAGAGACCACAATGAGCAGTTCTTC.

This clonotype has a handful of counts. The chain has TRBV11-2 and TRBJ2-1, with 7 positions matching TRBD1. The CDR3 is made up of 15 amino acids. Germline V gene lookup returns CDR1 SGHAT and CDR2 FQNNGV. Trimming at V came to 1 base and at J to 5 bases, leaving 5 bases not matched to a gene. As DNA, the CDR3 is TGTGCCAGCAGCTTAGGTAGGGGGCAAAACAATGAGCAGTTCTTC. It yields the protein CASSLGRGQNNEQFF. The full variable domain, its missing parts supplied by reference TRBV11-2 and TRBJ2-1, is EAGVAQSPRYKIIEKRQSVAFWCNPISGHATLYWYQQILGQGPKLLIQFQNNGVVDDSQLPKDRFSAERLKGVDSTLKIQPAKLEDSAVYLCASSLGRGQNNEQFFGPGTRLTVL.

As regards this clonotype: It is likely a read error, because the conserved phenylalanine at the end of the CDR3 is missing. The rearrangement uses TRBV11-2 and TRBJ2-5; 7 positions match TRBD2. CDR1 and CDR2 (germline): SGHAT, FQNNGV. The CDR3 length is 14 residues. With 10 bases clipped from V and 5 bases from J, the junction kept 13 bases outside the gene matches. The CDR3 nucleotides are TGTGCCACCGGCCGAAGACCCGGGAGGGAGACCCAGTACTCC. Translation: CATGRRPGRETQYS.

This clonotype came up a few times. This chain uses TRBV15 with TRBJ2-3, with 11 bases lining up with TRBD2. The trim removed 1 base at V and 0 bases at J, leaving 3 bases unmatched. This CDR3 is built from 17 residues. Per germline, CDR1 LNHNV and CDR2 YYDKDF (reference sequence). The CDR3 sequence: CATSRGGLAASTDTQYF. In nucleotides, the CDR3 is TGTGCCACCAGCAGAGGGGGACTAGCGGCTAGCACAGATACGCAGTATTTT.

This clonotype was seen a few times. The chain carries TRBV2 and TRBJ1-2, with D tentatively TRBD1 (5 bases). This CDR3 is 13 amino acids long. The V and J ends lost 4 bases and 10 bases respectively, with 16 bases between them. CDR1 is SNHLY, CDR2 FYNNEI, per germline. In DNA form, the CDR3 reads TGTGCCAGCAGTGCGACGGGGGTTCGTATCTACACCTTC. Its translation: CASSATGVRIYTF.

As for this clonotype: This likely stems from a read error, as it lies one base from a far larger clone. The genes are TRBV20-1 and TRBJ2-3; D is unclear. Germline-derived CDR1 and CDR2 are DFQATT and SNEGSKA (reference sequence). CDR3 length: 11 residues. CDR3 residues: CSARGTDMQYF. CDR3 nucleotide sequence: TGCAGTGCTAGGGGCACAGATATGCAGTATTTT.